Sequencing of this TCR beta chain was carried out in a study of T cell responses to AZD1222 COVID-19 vaccine. General observations from the study: Epitopes outside B.1.351 and B.1.1.7 mutated regions reportedly drew nearly half of spike TCRs.

Profiled with immunoSEQ multiplex PCR; TCRdb holds only in-frame clones, not every one. The sample holds under 150,000 clones, approximately 90% seen once. For this clone: The antigen is unknown.

This TCR derives from an adult in good health. Sequencing was performed on peripheral blood, taken on day 0 of AZD1222 vaccination.

In DNA, the CDR3 is TGTGCCAGCTCACTCCGTCAGGGGGCGCACGAGCAGTACTTC. It encodes CASSLRQGAHEQYF. The V and J genes are TRBV18 and TRBJ2-7, with TRBD1 matching 8 bases. Germline CDR1 is KGHSH and CDR2 is LQKENI. The J segment lost 5 bases and the V segment lost 4 bases, leaving 7 bases of the junction unmatched. The CDR3 extends over 14 amino acids.